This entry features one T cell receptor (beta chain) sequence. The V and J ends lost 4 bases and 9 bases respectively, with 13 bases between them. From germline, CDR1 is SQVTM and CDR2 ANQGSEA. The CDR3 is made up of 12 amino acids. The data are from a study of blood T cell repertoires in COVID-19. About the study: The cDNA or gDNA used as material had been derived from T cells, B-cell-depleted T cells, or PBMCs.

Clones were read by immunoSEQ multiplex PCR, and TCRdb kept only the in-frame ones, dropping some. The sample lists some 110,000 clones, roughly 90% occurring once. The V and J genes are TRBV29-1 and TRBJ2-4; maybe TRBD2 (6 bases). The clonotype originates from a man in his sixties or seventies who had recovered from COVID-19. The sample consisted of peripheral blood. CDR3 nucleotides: TGCAGCGTTGCGCGGGAAGAGGGCATTCAGTACTTC. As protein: CSVAREEGIQYF.